This passage covers 14 T cell receptor beta chains from one sample sequenced in a study of blood T cell repertoires in COVID-19. The assay was immunoSEQ multiplex PCR, and TCRdb's table has in-frame clones only and misses some. The profile covers 140,000 to 150,000 clones, with 86% appearing a single time and 4.3% taken by the ten largest. Sequenced material: PBMCs or T cells enriched from blood (not recorded which). The receptors shown here come from a man aged 50-59 years who had recovered from COVID-19.

The CDR3 sequence is CASSKGPRGLHHSGNTIYF. Written as DNA, the CDR3 is TGTGCCAGCAGCAAAGGGCCCAGGGGGCTACACCACTCTGGAAACACCATATATTTT. The J gene is TRBJ1-3, the V gene TRBV21-1; the table's D call, TRBD1, has no DNA check behind it. TRBV21-1 is marked as a pseudogene. The CDR3 covers 19 residues.

As regards this clone: Additional DNA sequences in this sample encode the identical CDR3. V usage is TRBV7-9 and J usage is TRBJ1-1; D not resolved. Germline assignment: CDR1 SEHNR and CDR2 FQNEAQ (reference sequence). This CDR3 has 13 amino acids. The ends were cut back, 5 bases at V and 4 bases at J, with 11 bases in the middle. CDR3 bases: TGTGCCAGCAGCCTCCGGGAGGGCACTGAAGCTTTCTTT. This encodes CASSLREGTEAFF.

V and J are TRBV28 and TRBJ1-6; D might be TRBD1 (5 bases). The CDR3 is 15 amino acids. Germline CDR1 MDHEN, CDR2 SYDVKM. V lost 5 bases and J 8 bases, leaving 16 bases between the germline ends. The CDR3 sequence: CASSEGVLGDSPLHF. CDR3 DNA: TGTGCCAGCAGTGAAGGGGTCCTAGGAGATTCACCCCTCCACTTT.

This chain joins TRBV6-2 or TRBV6-3 and TRBJ2-7, with D tentatively TRBD1 (5 bases). In germline, CDR1 is MNHEY, CDR2 SVGEGT. Trimming stripped 3 bases from V and 5 bases from J, with 14 bases between. There are 14 residues in the CDR3. The CDR3 sequence is CASSYRIGAHEQYV. The CDR3 region has the DNA TGTGCCAGCAGTTATAGGATAGGGGCCCACGAGCAGTACGTC.

This clone was observed once. The CDR3 spells CASSGRGSSGTGELFF. The CDR3 DNA follows: TGCGCCAGCAGTGGGAGAGGCAGCTCGGGCACCGGGGAGCTGTTTTTT. The chain uses TRBV10-2 and TRBJ2-2; D gene ambiguous. The length of the CDR3 is 16 residues. CDR1 is WSHSY, CDR2 SAAADI, per germline. V was cut by 4 bases and J by 4 bases, with 16 bases left in between.

This chain links TRBV19 with TRBJ2-2, with 9 bases lining up with TRBD1. J was trimmed by 5 bases and V by 7 bases; bases with no gene match: 5. The CDR3 consists of 14 residues. Germline V gene sequence: CDR1 LNHDA, CDR2 SQIVND (reference sequence). The CDR3 protein is CASMNRGPTGELFF. For the CDR3, the DNA is TGTGCCAGTATGAACAGGGGGCCTACCGGGGAGCTGTTTTTT.

The rearrangement links TRBV9 to TRBJ2-7, with 9 bases identical to TRBD2. Trimming at V came to 0 bases and at J to 0 bases, leaving 4 bases not matched to a gene. This CDR3 is built from 16 residues. Germline V lookup: CDR1 SGDLS, CDR2 YYNGEE. CDR3 in amino acids: CASSVGSSGSSYEQYF. In nucleotides, the CDR3 is TGTGCCAGCAGCGTAGGGAGTAGCGGGAGCTCCTACGAGCAGTACTTC.

The rearrangement uses TRBV7-9 and TRBJ2-3; TRBD2 matches at 8 bases. This CDR3 is built from 18 residues. Trimming cost V 5 bases and J 2 bases; bases outside gene matches: 15. Germline V gene sequence: CDR1 SEHNR, CDR2 FQNEAQ (reference sequence). CDR3 protein: CASSPNPILAALTDTQYF. The CDR3 coding sequence is TGTGCCAGCAGCCCGAACCCAATACTAGCGGCCCTCACAGATACGCAGTATTTT.

This sequence joins TRBV6-2 or TRBV6-3 and TRBJ2-2; 8 nucleotides agree with TRBD1. V trimming: 4 bases; J trimming: 5 bases; junction bases outside the gene matches: 9. The CDR3 consists of 16 residues. Germline CDR1 MNHEY, CDR2 SVGEGT. DNA of the CDR3: TGTGCCAGCAGTTCATTCAGACAGGGGAGGACCGGGGAGCTGTTTTTT. Translation gives CASSSFRQGRTGELFF.

V is TRBV28 and J is TRBJ1-5; no clear D gene. Trimming removed 7 bases from V and 7 bases from J, with 11 bases in between. This CDR3 has 12 amino acids. CDR1 is MDHEN, CDR2 SYDVKM, per germline. Written as DNA, the CDR3 is TGTGCCAGCACCTTGGCAGGACAGCCCCAGCATTTT. This gives the protein CASTLAGQPQHF.

The chain is built from TRBV7-2 and TRBJ1-2; 8 positions agree with TRBD1. The germline gives CDR1 SGHTA, CDR2 FQGNSA. The trim removed 5 bases at V and 0 bases at J, leaving 5 bases unmatched. This CDR3 region has 15 residues. CDR3 nucleotide sequence: TGTGCCAGCAGCCCGAGGGACAGGACTAACTATGGCTACACCTTC. It encodes CASSPRDRTNYGYTF.

This clone was seen more than once but under ten times. The chain links TRBV23-1 to TRBJ1-5; no reliable D call. TRBV23-1 is given ORF status, its function remaining uncertain. V gave up 3 bases and J gave up 2 bases, with 8 bases separating them. CDR3 size: 14 residues. The CDR3 DNA reads as TGCGCCAGCAGTCAGCCGGGAGGCAATCAGCCCCAGCATTTT. Translating it yields CASSQPGGNQPQHF.

The V and J genes are TRBV28 and TRBJ1-2; D is unclear. The V gene lost 8 bases and the J gene lost 3 bases, with 10 bases spanning the gap. This CDR3 region has 12 residues. In germline, CDR1 is MDHEN, CDR2 SYDVKM. The CDR3 nucleotides read TGTGCCAGCCTCTCGTTAGACTATGGCTACACCTTC. Translating it yields CASLSLDYGYTF.

V is TRBV12-3 or TRBV12-4 and J is TRBJ1-6, with no clear D. Trimming left V 3 bases short and J 5 bases short, with 5 bases between. CDR3 size: 13 residues. CDR3 DNA: TGTGCCAGCAGTTTCCGGGATAATTCACCCCTCCACTTT. Protein sequence: CASSFRDNSPLHF.